A single T cell receptor beta chain is shown here with its context. What it recognizes is unknown. Sequenced with the Oncomine TCR Beta short-read assay was DNA taken from cultured CD4+ T cells. Genomic DNA was taken out of cultured CD4+ T cells by extraction. TCRdb analysed the PCR reads with MiXCR anew, one entry per CDR3 protein. Of approximately 4,000 distinct CDR3 sequences in the sample, 35% to 45% are singletons; the top ten hold roughly 25%. Indicated treatment: roughly 10-day PBMC culture with coronavirus spike peptide pools or control peptides (ViraFEST assay). CDR3 size: 17 residues. Germline V CDR1 and CDR2: LNHDA, SQIVND (reference sequence). V was pared by 4 bases and J by 3 bases, with 11 bases of the junction left unmatched. This specimen belongs to a study of vaccination and CD4 T cells after COVID-19. Study-level points and caveats: Reactive clone data from convalescent patients indicated a median of about 90% appearing only post-vaccination.

Sequences were obtained from CD4+ T cells from blood, cultured in vitro. The clonotype originates from a human donor who had recovered from COVID-19. This chain links TRBV19 with TRBJ2-4; TRBD1 agrees at 8 bases. In nucleotides, the CDR3 is TGTGCCAGTAGTACCCGACAGGGGCTGAAGGGCAAAAACATTCAGTACTTC. Its translation: CASSTRQGLKGKNIQYF.